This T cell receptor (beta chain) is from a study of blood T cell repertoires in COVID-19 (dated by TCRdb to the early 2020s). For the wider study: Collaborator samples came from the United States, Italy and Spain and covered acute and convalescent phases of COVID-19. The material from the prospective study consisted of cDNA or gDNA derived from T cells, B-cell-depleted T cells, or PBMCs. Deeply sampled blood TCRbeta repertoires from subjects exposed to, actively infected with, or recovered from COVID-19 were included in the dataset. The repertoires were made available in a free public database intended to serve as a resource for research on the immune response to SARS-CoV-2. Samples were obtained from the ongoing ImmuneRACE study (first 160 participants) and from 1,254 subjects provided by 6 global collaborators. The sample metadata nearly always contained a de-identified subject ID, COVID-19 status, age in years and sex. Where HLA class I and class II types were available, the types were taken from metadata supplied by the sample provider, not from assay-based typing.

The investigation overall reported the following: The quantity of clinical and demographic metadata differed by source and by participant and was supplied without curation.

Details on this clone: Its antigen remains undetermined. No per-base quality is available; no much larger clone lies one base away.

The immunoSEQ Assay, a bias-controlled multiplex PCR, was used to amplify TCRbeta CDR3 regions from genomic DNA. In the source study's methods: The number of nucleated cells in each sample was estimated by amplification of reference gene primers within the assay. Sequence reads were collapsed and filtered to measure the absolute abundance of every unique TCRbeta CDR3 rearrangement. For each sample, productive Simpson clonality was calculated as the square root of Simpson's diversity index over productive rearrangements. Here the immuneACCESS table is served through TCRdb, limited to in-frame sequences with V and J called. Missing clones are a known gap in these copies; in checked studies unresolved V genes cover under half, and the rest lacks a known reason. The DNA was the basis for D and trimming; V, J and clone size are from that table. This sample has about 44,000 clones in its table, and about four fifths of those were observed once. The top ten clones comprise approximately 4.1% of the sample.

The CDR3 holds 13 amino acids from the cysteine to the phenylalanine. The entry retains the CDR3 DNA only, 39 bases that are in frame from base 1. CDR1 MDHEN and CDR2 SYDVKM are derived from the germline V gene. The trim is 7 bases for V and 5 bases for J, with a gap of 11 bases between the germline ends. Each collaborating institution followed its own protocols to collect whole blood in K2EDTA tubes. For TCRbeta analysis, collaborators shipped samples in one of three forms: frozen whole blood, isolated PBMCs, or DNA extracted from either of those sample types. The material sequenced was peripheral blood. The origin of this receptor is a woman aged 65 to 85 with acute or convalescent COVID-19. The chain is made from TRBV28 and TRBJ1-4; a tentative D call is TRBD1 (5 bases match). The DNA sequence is TGTGCCAGCACTCGACAGTACAATGAAAAACTGTTTTTT. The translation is CASTRQYNEKLFF.